These T cell receptor beta chains were read from a single sample in a study of CXCR3-negative and CXCR3-positive naive CD8 T cells. Following a re-call of the 5' RACE reads, TCRdb has one entry per CDR3 protein and lacks DNA. The table for this sample gives about 57,000 distinct CDR3 sequences. The sequenced material came from memory CD8+ T cells from blood. These receptors originate from a human donor in good health. Some clones in this sample may be carry-over from other donors' samples. Both conserved end residues are part of each CDR3.

V gene	J gene	CDR3 protein
TRBV4-1	TRBJ2-2	CASSLGASTGELFF
TRBV5-1	TRBJ1-2	CASSPGQLYGYTF
TRBV30	TRBJ2-5	CAWSSGLAGETQYF
TRBV12-3/TRBV12-4	TRBJ2-7	CASRNGDSYPGEQYF
TRBV7-9	TRBJ2-5	CASSPGTVEVQETQYF
TRBV12-3/TRBV12-4	TRBJ2-5	CASTDGQETQYF
TRBV12-3/TRBV12-4	TRBJ2-7	CASSLSGNSYEQYF
TRBV10-2	TRBJ2-7	CASSEFVYEQYF
TRBV7-8	TRBJ2-2	CASSAGRPAELFF
TRBV12-3/TRBV12-4	TRBJ2-1	CASRRAGAHNEQFF
TRBV27	TRBJ2-3	CASSQWDRSTDTQYF
TRBV5-5	TRBJ2-3	CASSLVRITDTQYF
TRBV20-1	TRBJ2-7	CSARDPVKDLHEQYF
TRBV29-1	TRBJ1-1	CSVEGGPMNTEAFF
TRBV12-3/TRBV12-4	TRBJ2-1	CASSFFGGFSYNEQFF
TRBV14	TRBJ2-2	CASSQELPTGELFF
TRBV29-1	TRBJ2-7	CSVGYGSYEQYF
TRBV7-2	TRBJ2-7	CASSLGSGGYEQYF
TRBV7-9	TRBJ2-5	CASSVRDGGQETQYF
TRBV5-5	TRBJ1-4	CASSLGQINEKLFF
TRBV15	TRBJ2-5	CATSPKREWETQYF
TRBV7-6	TRBJ2-2	CASSLVDTGELFF
TRBV7-8	TRBJ2-5	CASSQHLTGGAEETQYF
TRBV4-1	TRBJ2-7	CASSQRTASYEQYF
TRBV28	TRBJ2-3	CASGMGDTQYF
TRBV29-1	TRBJ2-7	CSVELAGGYEQYF
TRBV12-3/TRBV12-4	TRBJ2-5	CASSQGTVTGYF
TRBV7-8	TRBJ2-2	CASSEGQGINTGELFF
TRBV11-3	TRBJ2-1	CASSFPQDGPNEQFF
TRBV11-2	TRBJ1-2	CASSSAQGSFSYGYTF
TRBV19	TRBJ2-7	CASSMESRGPYEQYF
TRBV4-2	TRBJ2-6	CASSQDGAASGANVLTF
TRBV28	TRBJ1-3	CASMELKDAIYF
TRBV6-1	TRBJ2-7	CASSRTGVYEQYF
TRBV29-1	TRBJ2-1	CSVTPGGRLEQFF
TRBV7-9	TRBJ2-2	CASSLLASGELVF
TRBV7-9	TRBJ1-6	CASRGQGPPLHF
TRBV29-1	TRBJ2-1	CSVLDRGNEQFF
TRBV19	TRBJ2-1	CASIGGSSYNEQFF
TRBV14	TRBJ2-7	CASSQGDRYPYEQYF
TRBV7-9	TRBJ2-2	CASSNTGVYTGELFF
TRBV7-2	TRBJ1-5	CASSPETATYQPQHF
TRBV20-1	TRBJ2-5	CSASPWASGLQETQYF
TRBV28	TRBJ1-1	CASSLDGVLGSLNTEAFF
TRBV28	TRBJ2-1	CASSILFRTSGSEQFF
TRBV6-5	TRBJ2-7	CASSLGQLYEQYF
TRBV7-9	TRBJ2-1	CASSFASTSGNNEQFF
TRBV5-6	TRBJ1-1	CASSLAFRGPGTEAFF
TRBV20-1	TRBJ2-1	CSARPGTGAYNEQFF
TRBV2	TRBJ2-2	CASTSRGGTANTGELFF
TRBV29-1	TRBJ1-1	CSVAGTADNTEAFF
TRBV28	TRBJ1-6	CASSLRARQHNSPLHF
TRBV10-3	TRBJ2-1	CAISVRGRYNEQFF
TRBV7-9	TRBJ2-5	CASSLSDRGEETQYF
TRBV29-1	TRBJ2-1	CSVQAKFTKDEQFF
TRBV29-1	TRBJ1-2	CSVSGTDYYGYTF
TRBV23-1	TRBJ2-1	CASSHPSRNEQFF
TRBV15	TRBJ2-2	CATSEGQTNTGELFF
TRBV28	TRBJ2-7	CASSAGQGPYEQYF
TRBV29-1	TRBJ2-7	CSVWTGGDVEQYF